These 18 T cell receptor beta chains originate from one sample sequenced in a study of cytomegalovirus exposure and HLA in healthy donors. The primer mix had 60 Vbeta and 13 Jbeta primers. Generated by immunoSEQ multiplex PCR, the TCRdb table keeps only in-frame clones and is missing some. Of 130,000 or so clones in the sample, around 85% were seen once. The sequenced sample was PBMCs. The source is a man younger than 45 in good health and CMV-seronegative.

CDR3 sequence: CASSSGRGGASYGYTF. CDR3 nucleotides: TGTGCCAGCAGCTCAGGGAGGGGGGGGGCTAGTTATGGCTACACCTTC. The chain uses TRBV7-2 and TRBJ1-2; tentative D call: TRBD1 (6 bases). The germline CDR1 and CDR2 sequences are SGHTA and FQGNSA. V lost 4 bases and J 5 bases, leaving 20 bases between the germline ends. The CDR3 is made up of 16 amino acids.

The CDR3 DNA reads TGTGCCAGCAGGGCGACAGGGTCAACTGAAGCTTTCTTT. It translates to CASRATGSTEAFF. This sequence joins TRBV6-5 and TRBJ1-1; the match to TRBD1 covers 7 bases. The V segment lost 6 bases and the J segment 5 bases; nucleotides outside the gene matches: 6. The CDR3 loop spans 13 amino acids. Germline CDR1 and CDR2: MNHEY and SVGAGI.

The rearrangement joins TRBV2 to TRBJ2-1; 9 nucleotides agree with TRBD2. This CDR3 contains 14 residues. J gave up 5 bases and V 7 bases, and 6 bases lay outside the gene matches. CDR1 is SNHLY and CDR2 is FYNNEI in the germline V gene. This CDR3 reads CASTTSGLDNEQFF. The CDR3 nucleotides read TGTGCCAGCACTACTAGCGGGCTTGACAATGAGCAGTTCTTC.

The chain combines TRBV25-1 with TRBJ1-5; 8 bases line up with TRBD1. The J segment lost 2 bases and the V segment lost 1 base, leaving 1 base of the junction unmatched. The CDR3 totals 15 residues. Germline V gene sequence: CDR1 MGHDK, CDR2 SYGVNS. The CDR3 DNA reads as TGTGCCAGCAGTGAATCGACAGGGGGCAATCAGCCCCAGCATTTT. It translates to CASSESTGGNQPQHF.

The J gene is TRBJ1-1, the V gene TRBV5-4, with 9 nucleotides matching TRBD1. Germline assignment: CDR1 SGHNT and CDR2 YYREEE (reference sequence). The CDR3 contains 15 residues. Trimming removed 4 bases from V and 1 base from J; junction bases left unmatched: 5. CDR3 amino acids: CASSPRTGENTEAFF. The CDR3 DNA reads TGTGCCAGCAGCCCACGGACAGGGGAGAACACTGAAGCTTTCTTT.

The chain's CDR3 is CASSRQGWEEKLFF. CDR3 DNA sequence: TGTGCCAGCAGTCGTCAGGGATGGGAAGAAAAACTGTTTTTT. The genes are TRBV6-6 and TRBJ1-4, with D perhaps TRBD1 (5 bases). Germline CDR1 is MNHNY and CDR2 is SVGAGI (reference sequence). Trimming pared 5 bases from V and 8 bases from J, leaving 15 bases between. The CDR3 has 14 amino acids.

This clone came up once. This sequence joins TRBV5-1 and TRBJ1-2; 7 bases are a match to TRBD1. The length of the CDR3 is 14 residues. The V gene end was trimmed by 4 bases and the J gene end by 5 bases; junction bases not matched to a gene: 8. The germline CDR1 and CDR2 sequences are SGHRS and YFSETQ. CDR3 nucleotide sequence: TGCGCCAGCAGCGACCTGACAGGGACATATGGCTACACCTTC. Translated, it gives CASSDLTGTYGYTF.

The chain uses TRBV7-9 and TRBJ1-1; D might be TRBD1 (6 bases). CDR1 SEHNR and CDR2 FQNEAQ come from the germline V gene (reference sequence). The CDR3 spans 16 residues. Trimming took 5 bases from V and 0 from J, leaving 16 bases between them. The CDR3 nucleotides are TGTGCCAGCAGCCCGATATACAGGGACATGAACACTGAAGCTTTCTTT. It translates to CASSPIYRDMNTEAFF.

This clone has more than one count but fewer than ten. This chain uses TRBV30 with TRBJ1-6; TRBD1 matches 8 bases. CDR3 length equals 13 residues. CDR1 is GTSNPN and CDR2 is SVGIG in the germline V gene (reference sequence). V was pared by 5 bases and J by 8 bases, with 5 bases of the junction left unmatched. The CDR3 reads CAWDGQGHSPLHF. CDR3 nucleotide sequence: TGTGCCTGGGACGGACAGGGACATTCACCCCTCCACTTT.

V usage is TRBV6-4 and J usage is TRBJ2-6, with 7 bases fitting TRBD1. This CDR3 spans 20 amino acids. V shed 5 bases and J 0 bases; nucleotides not matched to a gene: 16. CDR1 is MRHNA and CDR2 is SNTAGT in the germline V gene. The CDR3 loop is CASSPGPGTVTSSGANVLTF. CDR3 bases: TGTGCCAGCAGTCCCGGTCCAGGGACAGTTACTTCCTCTGGGGCCAACGTCCTGACTTTC.

This chain links TRBV27 with TRBJ2-1; 9 bases map to TRBD1. The germline gives CDR1 MNHEY, CDR2 SMNVEV (reference sequence). Trimming removed 4 bases from V and 7 bases from J; junction bases left unmatched: 8. The CDR3 is 15 amino acids. The CDR3 DNA follows: TGTGCCAGCAGTTCGGGACAGGGCCGGGGAAATGAGCAGTTCTTC. Its translation is CASSSGQGRGNEQFF.

V and J are TRBV11-2 and TRBJ1-5; 7 bases are a match to TRBD1. Per the germline V gene, CDR1 is SGHAT and CDR2 is FQNNGV. V shed 4 bases and J 3 bases; nucleotides not matched to a gene: 6. This CDR3 is built from 15 residues. The DNA of the CDR3 is TGTGCCAGCAGCTCCACAGGGGATGACAATCAGCCCCAGCATTTT. This translates into CASSSTGDDNQPQHF.

The rearrangement uses TRBV25-1 and TRBJ2-7; 7 bases agree with TRBD1. Germline values: CDR1 MGHDK, CDR2 SYGVNS. This CDR3 contains 16 residues. The junction had 10 bases not matched to a gene; V was cut back by 5 bases and J by 0 bases. In DNA form, the CDR3 reads TGTGCCAGCAGTTGGGCGCAGACAGGGAACTCCTACGAGCAGTACTTC. It codes for CASSWAQTGNSYEQYF.

This chain links TRBV27 with TRBJ2-4, with D possibly being TRBD2 (6 bases). Trimming removed 0 bases from V and 12 bases from J, with 18 bases in between. The V gene's germline CDR1 is MNHEY and CDR2 SMNVEV (reference sequence). CDR3 length equals 15 residues. The CDR3 DNA follows: TGTGCCAGCAGTTTATCCCCTAGACTGGGAGGCAGTCAGTACTTC. Amino acid sequence: CASSLSPRLGGSQYF.

The chain has TRBV2 and TRBJ1-2, with D unclear. Germline V gene sequence: CDR1 SNHLY, CDR2 FYNNEI. Trimming cost V 4 bases and J 4 bases, with 10 bases left between them. The CDR3 contains 13 residues. CDR3 loop: CASSVRPSYGYTF. The CDR3 region has the DNA TGTGCCAGCAGTGTTCGGCCTAGCTATGGCTACACCTTC.

The chain employs TRBV6-1 and TRBJ1-3, with D maybe TRBD1 (5 bases). The CDR3 covers 16 residues. Trimming stripped 2 bases from V and 4 bases from J, with 15 bases between. Per the germline V gene, CDR1 is MNHNS and CDR2 is SASEGT. In DNA, the CDR3 is TGTGCCAGCAGTGAAAATGTCAGGGTGAGAGGAAACACCATATATTTT. This sequence encodes CASSENVRVRGNTIYF.

The rearrangement uses TRBV4-2 and TRBJ1-5; 9 bases line up with TRBD1. J was trimmed by 7 bases and V by 0 bases; bases with no gene match: 10. Germline-derived CDR1 and CDR2 are LGHNA and YNFKEQ. The CDR3 runs 17 residues. CDR3 protein: CASSQEVTGGAGQPQHF. CDR3 sequence (DNA): TGTGCCAGCAGCCAAGAGGTAACAGGGGGCGCGGGGCAGCCCCAGCATTTT.

This clone is medium-sized by share. The chain couples TRBV6-1 to TRBJ2-6; D is undetermined. V was cut by 2 bases and J by 4 bases, with 9 bases left in between. The CDR3 has 15 residues. CDR1 is MNHNS and CDR2 is SASEGT in the germline V gene. CDR3 DNA sequence: TGTGCCAGCAGTGAACCGGGTGGAGGGGCCAACGTCCTGACTTTC. It yields the protein CASSEPGGGANVLTF.